The 2 T cell receptor beta chains given below trace back to one sample, sequenced in a study of blood T cell repertoires in COVID-19. The method was immunoSEQ multiplex PCR; TCRdb's version includes in-frame clones alone and lacks a portion of them. The sample shows about 240,000 clones, around 81% of them seen only once. Sequenced sample: peripheral blood. Source of these receptors: a man younger than 45 who had recovered from COVID-19.

V usage is TRBV6-1 and J usage is TRBJ1-6, with a possible D match to TRBD1 (6 bases). This CDR3 has 15 amino acids. Looked up from germline, CDR1 is MNHNS and CDR2 is SASEGT. V lost 3 bases and J lost 9, with 15 bases in between. DNA for the CDR3: TGTGCCAGCAGTGATGGTAGGGGGGGGGTTTCACCCCTCCACTTT. Translation: CASSDGRGGVSPLHF.

This clone was seen a few times. The chain combines TRBV2 with TRBJ2-5; the match to TRBD2 covers 7 bases. The CDR3 covers 14 residues. The J segment lost 5 bases and the V segment lost 7 bases, leaving 10 bases of the junction unmatched. Germline V gene lookup returns CDR1 SNHLY and CDR2 FYNNEI. CDR3 protein: CASTLGGGLETQYF. The CDR3 nucleotides are TGTGCCAGCACCCTGGGGGGGGGATTGGAGACCCAGTACTTC. Complete variable domain (other parts from reference TRBV2 and TRBJ2-5): EPEVTQTPSHQVTQMGQEVILRCVPISNHLYFYWYRQILGQKVEFLVSFYNNEISEKSEIFDDQFSVERPDGSNFTLKIRSTKLEDSAMYFCASTLGGGLETQYFGPGTRLLVL.